The 8 T cell receptor beta chains reported below all come from one sample, sequenced in a study of response to subunit inactivated influenza vaccine (dated by TCRdb to 2017 to 2018). Library construction relied on RT-PCR. For sequencing, an Illumina HiSeq 2500 was employed. Through fastp at Q25 and MiXCR, TCRdb rebuilt clones from the public reads, retaining in-frame beta chains. Duplicate CDR3 protein sequences are folded into a single record with the most common DNA and genes. Here the sample has approximately 680,000 distinct CDR3 sequences; 15% to 17% occur a single time. Roughly 12% of the sample is held by the ten biggest clonotypes. The source was PBMCs from blood, collected roughly 12 days after vaccination. The receptors were sampled from a man aged 45 to 65 who received an inactivated influenza vaccine. Donor details come from another sample of the same person, matched by shared clones.

This sequence joins TRBV29-1 and TRBJ2-5; 8 bases are a match to TRBD2. V trimming: 6 bases; J trimming: 2 bases; junction bases outside the gene matches: 17. The CDR3 extends over 17 amino acids. Germline V gene data show CDR1 as SQVTM and CDR2 as ANQGSEA. This CDR3 is CSVLDGTLSGIQETQYF. In nucleotides, the CDR3 is TGCAGCGTCCTAGATGGGACCCTTAGCGGGATTCAAGAGACCCAGTACTTC.

Many counts were recorded for this clonotype. V is TRBV20-1 and J is TRBJ1-1; D remains ambiguous. Deletions cut 1 base from V and 0 bases from J, with 9 bases between. Germline CDR1 and CDR2: DFQATT and SNEGSKA (reference sequence). The CDR3 sequence is 14 residues long. The CDR3 DNA reads TGCAGTGCTAGAGGGACGGTGATGAACACTGAAGCTTTCTTT. Its protein product is CSARGTVMNTEAFF.

The chain links TRBV4-1 to TRBJ2-2; 8 positions match TRBD2. Looked up from germline, CDR1 is MGHRA and CDR2 is YSYEKL. The J segment lost 6 bases and the V segment lost 3 bases, leaving 9 bases of the junction unmatched. The CDR3 loop spans 16 amino acids. The CDR3 here is CASSQAGGSGAGELFF. The CDR3 DNA follows: TGCGCCAGCAGCCAGGCCGGCGGTAGCGGGGCCGGGGAGCTGTTTTTT.

The sample holds one count of this clonotype. The J gene is TRBJ2-7, the V gene TRBV28; 8 bases are shared with TRBD1. This CDR3 has 15 amino acids. Germline CDR1 and CDR2: MDHEN and SYDVKM. V shed 8 bases and J 4 bases; nucleotides not matched to a gene: 13. The CDR3 protein is CASWQRQGASYEQYF. The CDR3 nucleotides read TGTGCCAGCTGGCAGAGGCAGGGGGCGTCGTACGAGCAGTACTTC.

This clonotype was seen more than once but under ten times. The CDR3, as DNA: TGTGCCAGCAGTGAAGCTGGGGGGGGTCAGTTGAATTCACCCCTCCACTTT. Residues: CASSEAGGGQLNSPLHF. The genes are TRBV2 and TRBJ1-6; D is possibly TRBD1 (5 bases). Germline CDR1 SNHLY, CDR2 FYNNEI. The CDR3 contains 17 residues. Trimming removed 0 bases from V and 7 bases from J, with 16 bases in between. The whole variable domain, remainder taken from reference TRBV2 and TRBJ1-6, is EPEVTQTPSHQVTQMGQEVILRCVPISNHLYFYWYRQILGQKVEFLVSFYNNEISEKSEIFDDQFSVERPDGSNFTLKIRSTKLEDSAMYFCASSEAGGGQLNSPLHFGNGTRLTVT.

This clonotype was counted only a few times. The V gene is TRBV5-1, the J gene TRBJ2-1; no clear D gene. This CDR3 spans 13 amino acids. The V gene lost 4 bases and the J gene lost 8 bases, with 13 bases spanning the gap. Per germline, CDR1 SGHRS and CDR2 YFSETQ. In DNA form, the CDR3 reads TGCGCCAGCAGCCCCCCGAATACGGATGAGCAGTTCTTC. Translated, it gives CASSPPNTDEQFF.

The chain employs TRBV12-3 or TRBV12-4 and TRBJ2-1, with 7 bases that match TRBD2. The CDR3 length is 13 residues. The trim removed 3 bases at V and 15 bases at J, leaving 11 bases unmatched. DNA of the CDR3: TGTGCCAGCAGTTTGGCAGGACGGGGAGGGCTGTTCTTC. Amino acid sequence: CASSLAGRGGLFF.

V usage is TRBV27 and J usage is TRBJ2-3; no firm D call. Trimming removed 5 bases at V and 3 bases at J, with 12 bases between. Looked up from germline, CDR1 is MNHEY and CDR2 is SMNVEV (reference sequence). CDR3 length equals 14 residues. The CDR3 DNA reads TGTGCCAGCAGTCCCCTCGGCCTGACAGATACGCAGTATTTT. Residues: CASSPLGLTDTQYF.